The 22 T cell receptor beta chains in this list originate from one sample, sequenced in a study of blood T cell repertoires in COVID-19. Profiling relied on immunoSEQ multiplex PCR, and the TCRdb table lists in-frame clones only, not all of them. The sample has about 180,000 clones, approximately 83% seen once. The material sequenced was peripheral blood. These receptor sequences come from a human donor with active or convalescent COVID-19. The donor label of this sample is uncertain.

This chain connects TRBV18 to TRBJ2-7, with D tentatively TRBD2 (5 bases). Germline CDR1 reads KGHSH; CDR2 reads LQKENI. This CDR3 spans 13 amino acids. Deletions cut 3 bases from V and 3 bases from J, with 9 bases between. CDR3 coding DNA: TGTGCCAGCTCACCTGCCGGGAACTACGAGCAGTACTTC. Protein sequence: CASSPAGNYEQYF. The variable domain in full, with the rest retrieved from reference TRBV18 and TRBJ2-7, is NAGVMQNPRHLVRRRGQEARLRCSPMKGHSHVYWYRQLPEEGLKFMVYLQKENIIDESGMPKERFSAEFPKEGPSILRIQQVVRGDSAAYFCASSPAGNYEQYFGPGTRLTVT.

This clone was counted a few times. The chain couples TRBV28 to TRBJ2-2; no reliable D call. V was clipped by 5 bases and J by 4 bases, with 11 bases between them. Germline V gene lookup returns CDR1 MDHEN and CDR2 SYDVKM. The CDR3 runs 14 residues. CDR3 nucleotides: TGTGCCAGCAGTCTCCAGGCCCCCACCGGGGAGCTGTTTTTT. Protein: CASSLQAPTGELFF.

Here the CDR3 reads CASIPGLSTDTQYF. In nucleotides, the CDR3 is TGTGCCAGCATACCGGGACTCTCCACAGATACGCAGTATTTT. This rearrangement joins TRBV2 to TRBJ2-3; weak D call: TRBD2 (6 bases). CDR3 length: 14 amino acids. The ends were cut back, 7 bases at V and 2 bases at J, with 13 bases in the middle. The germline CDR1 and CDR2 sequences are SNHLY and FYNNEI.

The rearrangement uses TRBV6-1 and TRBJ2-3, with 8 bases identical to TRBD2. The junction had 11 bases not matched to a gene; V was cut back by 1 base and J by 8 bases. The germline CDR1 and CDR2 sequences are MNHNS and SASEGT. This CDR3 is 16 amino acids long. CDR3 nucleotide sequence: TGTGCCAGCAGTGAAGACGGGGGGGGGCCTACCGGTACGCAGTATTTT. It specifies CASSEDGGGPTGTQYF.

The rearrangement links TRBV11-2 to TRBJ2-7, with 7 bases aligning to TRBD2. V gave up 5 bases and J gave up 5 bases; unmatched junction bases: 15. This CDR3 is built from 16 residues. Germline lookup yields CDR1 SGHAT and CDR2 FQNNGV. CDR3 sequence (DNA): TGTGCCAGCAGCATCGGACTGGGTCCGCGGGAGAACGAGCAGTACTTC. This sequence encodes CASSIGLGPRENEQYF.

The chain employs TRBV5-6 and TRBJ2-5, with D possibly being TRBD2 (6 bases). V was trimmed by 2 bases and J by 5 bases, leaving 13 bases between them. Germline CDR1 SGHDT, CDR2 YYEEEE. This CDR3 is built from 14 residues. CDR3 DNA: TGTGCCAGCAGCTTCCGGGACTTAGGGGAGACCCAGTACTTC. The encoded protein is CASSFRDLGETQYF.

This chain joins TRBV5-1 and TRBJ1-4, with 9 bases lining up with TRBD1. The CDR3 is 16 residues long. V trimming: 1 base; J trimming: 5 bases; junction bases outside the gene matches: 6. Per germline, CDR1 SGHRS and CDR2 YFSETQ. In DNA form, the CDR3 reads TGCGCCAGCAGCTTGTGGGGGACAGGGAACAATGAAAAACTGTTTTTT. This encodes CASSLWGTGNNEKLFF.

This sequence joins TRBV28 and TRBJ2-4; maybe TRBD1 (6 bases). The V gene lost 1 base and the J gene lost 4 bases, with 11 bases spanning the gap. The germline CDR1 and CDR2 sequences are MDHEN and SYDVKM. The CDR3 length is 15 residues. The CDR3 here is CASSLSATGKNIQYF. The DNA for the CDR3 is TGTGCCAGCAGTTTATCCGCGACAGGAAAAAACATTCAGTACTTC.

The CDR3 here is CASSLGQGRVQPQHF. CDR3 coding DNA: TGTGCCAGCAGCTTGGGACAGGGCCGGGTTCAGCCCCAGCATTTT. V and J are TRBV5-6 and TRBJ1-5; 7 nucleotides agree with TRBD1. The germline gives CDR1 SGHDT, CDR2 YYEEEE. There are 15 residues in the CDR3. Trimming at V came to 0 bases and at J to 6 bases, leaving 6 bases not matched to a gene.

This clone showed up just once. This chain uses TRBV27 with TRBJ1-2, with D maybe TRBD1 (6 bases). The CDR3 spans 13 residues. Trimming took off 4 bases at V and 8 bases at J, with 14 bases between the two ends. The germline CDR1 and CDR2 sequences are MNHEY and SMNVEV (reference sequence). CDR3 coding DNA: TGTGCCAGCAGTTCCCGGGACATTACCGGCTACACCTTC. As protein: CASSSRDITGYTF.

This chain joins TRBV28 and TRBJ2-1, with TRBD1 identical over 10 bases. The germline CDR1 and CDR2 sequences are MDHEN and SYDVKM. V gave up 4 bases and J gave up 8 bases; unmatched junction bases: 14. This CDR3 is 17 amino acids long. CDR3 nucleotide sequence: TGTGCCAGCAGTTGGCGAAATTTCGGGACAGGGGTAGATGAGCAGTTCTTC. It translates to CASSWRNFGTGVDEQFF. The whole variable domain, filled in from reference TRBV28 and TRBJ2-1, reads DVKVTQSSRYLVKRTGEKVFLECVQDMDHENMFWYRQDPGLGLRLIYFSYDVKMKEKGDIPEGYSVSREKKERFSLILESASTNQTSMYLCASSWRNFGTGVDEQFFGPGTRLTVL.

CDR3 DNA sequence: TGCGCCAGCAGCCAAGGGACAGGGATAACCAATTCACCCCTCCACTTT. This gives the protein CASSQGTGITNSPLHF. The chain couples TRBV4-3 to TRBJ1-6; 8 nucleotides align to TRBD1. CDR3 length: 16 amino acids. Germline V gene sequence: CDR1 LGHNA, CDR2 YSLEER. Germline trimming cut 1 base from V and 7 bases from J; bases unmatched to any gene: 6.

The chain carries TRBV7-8 and TRBJ2-7; TRBD2 aligns across 8 bases. The V gene end was trimmed by 2 bases and the J gene end by 2 bases; junction bases not matched to a gene: 11. Germline CDR1 SGHVS, CDR2 FQNEAQ. The CDR3 is 17 residues long. CDR3 amino acids: CASSLSVRLAPTYEQYF. The CDR3 DNA follows: TGTGCCAGCAGCTTAAGTGTGAGACTAGCGCCGACCTACGAGCAGTACTTC.

The rearrangement joins TRBV18 to TRBJ2-3; 7 positions agree with TRBD2. The CDR3 contains 16 residues. Germline V gene data show CDR1 as KGHSH and CDR2 as LQKENI. Trimming at V came to 3 bases and at J to 2 bases, leaving 8 bases not matched to a gene. The CDR3 region is CASSPAMGGHTDTQYF. The CDR3 bases are TGTGCCAGCTCACCGGCAATGGGAGGGCACACAGATACGCAGTATTTT.

The chain carries TRBV6-5 and TRBJ1-6; TRBD1 matches 8 bases. The CDR3 is 16 amino acids. Germline V gene data show CDR1 as MNHEY and CDR2 as SVGAGI. V shed 2 bases, J shed 6 bases, and the junction held 6 bases outside the gene matches. The CDR3 DNA is TGTGCCAGCAGTTACCGACAGGGGATAAGTAATTCACCCCTCCACTTT. It is translated as CASSYRQGISNSPLHF.

This clone was picked up one time. The chain uses TRBV29-1 and TRBJ1-2, with 7 bases lining up with TRBD1. The germline CDR1 and CDR2 sequences are SQVTM and ANQGSEA. J lost 8 bases, V lost 2 bases, and 8 bases had no gene match. The length of the CDR3 is 13 residues. The CDR3 loop reads CSVESTGDLGYTF. Written as DNA, the CDR3 is TGCAGCGTTGAATCTACAGGGGATCTAGGCTACACCTTC.

The chain is built from TRBV7-3 and TRBJ2-3; TRBD2 matches at 13 bases. V lost 4 bases to trimming and J lost 5 bases; unmatched junction nucleotides: 6. Germline CDR1 reads SGHTA; CDR2 reads FQGTGA. The CDR3 has 16 residues. CDR3 loop: CASSSRLAGGIDTQYF. Written as DNA, the CDR3 is TGTGCCAGCAGCTCCAGACTAGCGGGGGGAATAGATACGCAGTATTTT.

The chain is built from TRBV5-4 and TRBJ2-5; 12 nucleotides agree with TRBD1. V trimming: 1 base; J trimming: 5 bases; junction bases outside the gene matches: 6. The CDR3 has 16 amino acids. The germline V gene has CDR1 SGHNT and CDR2 YYREEE (reference sequence). The CDR3 region has the DNA TGTGCCAGCAGCTTGCGGGACAGGGGGCTGGGGGAGACCCAGTACTTC. This translates into CASSLRDRGLGETQYF. Based on the CDR3 plus reference TRBV5-4 and TRBJ2-5, the full variable domain is ETGVTQSPTHLIKTRGQQVTLRCSSQSGHNTVSWYQQALGQGPQFIFQYYREEENGRGNFPPRFSGLQFPNYSSELNVNALELDDSALYLCASSLRDRGLGETQYFGPGTRLLVL.

The chain joins TRBV5-1 to TRBJ1-5, with D uncertain. CDR3 length: 13 amino acids. The germline gives CDR1 SGHRS, CDR2 YFSETQ. V dropped 0 bases and J dropped 7 bases, with 8 bases sitting between them. This CDR3 reads CASSLGGVQPQHF. The CDR3 nucleotides are TGCGCCAGCAGCTTGGGCGGGGTCCAGCCCCAGCATTTT.

The chain carries TRBV7-2 and TRBJ1-4; 8 bases match TRBD1. The trim removed 1 base at V and 7 bases at J, leaving 5 bases unmatched. This CDR3 spans 15 amino acids. The germline V gene encodes CDR1 SGHTA and CDR2 FQGNSA. The CDR3 is CASSLGTGFIEKLFF. The CDR3 DNA is TGTGCCAGCAGCTTAGGGACAGGGTTTATTGAAAAACTGTTTTTT.

The genes are TRBV19 and TRBJ2-5, with 8 bases lining up with TRBD1. V lost 4 bases to trimming and J lost 5 bases; unmatched junction nucleotides: 6. The CDR3 has 14 residues. Germline V CDR1 and CDR2: LNHDA, SQIVND (reference sequence). CDR3 sequence reads: CASSRTGWGETQYF. The CDR3 DNA follows: TGTGCCAGTAGTAGGACAGGGTGGGGGGAGACCCAGTACTTC.

This clone showed up just a few times. V and J are TRBV29-1 and TRBJ2-3; 9 bases line up with TRBD1. From germline, CDR1 is SQVTM and CDR2 ANQGSEA. The CDR3 length is 16 residues. Trimming cost V 1 base and J 0 bases; bases outside gene matches: 5. CDR3 protein: CSVEADRGMSTDTQYF. The CDR3 bases are TGCAGCGTTGAAGCAGACAGGGGGATGAGCACAGATACGCAGTATTTT.